This T cell receptor beta chain was observed in a study of blood T cells in healthy people across ages. General study findings and limits: Per-million-T-cell TCR beta diversity fell roughly linearly with age.

For the second PCR, which ran for roughly 7 to 11 cycles, a sample-barcoded 5' primer and a J-beta primer mix were used. A single record per CDR3 protein comes from TCRdb applying MiXCR to the 5' RACE reads. Here the sample spans over 1,200,000 distinct CDR3 sequences, approximately 59% being singletons. Comment on this clonotype: The antigen remains undetermined.

The CDR3 is made up of 15 amino acids. V was shortened by 3 bases and J by 4 bases, with 14 bases between the two germline ends. Each sample used at least 6 million PBMCs. Source material: blood. The chain joins TRBV12-3 or TRBV12-4 to TRBJ2-3, with D unclear. This clonotype was sampled from a man younger than 30 in good health. The CDR3 DNA reads TGTGCCAGCAGTTTTAGTCCAGGAATCGCAGATACGCAGTATTTT. It translates to CASSFSPGIADTQYF.